This T cell receptor (beta chain) was sequenced during a study of cytomegalovirus exposure and HLA in healthy donors. Overall study context: A subsequent analysis stated that the 95 to 150 validation repertoires were run on the same platform as the roughly 670 first-cohort repertoires. Whole-study findings and limits: The authors listed some 160 TCR beta chains as cytomegalovirus-associated. In the 120 validation repertoires, just under 95% of cluster scores exceeded 0, per a later analysis.

This clone was recorded once. Its antigen remains unidentified. Here immunoSEQ multiplex PCR was the method, and the copy in TCRdb shows in-frame clones only, minus some. The table records 120,000 or so clones, 85% to 90% of them present only once. Trimming cost V 5 bases and J 5 bases; bases outside gene matches: 4. Germline lookup yields CDR1 MNHEY and CDR2 SMNVEV (reference sequence). The CDR3 runs to 14 residues. The TCR sequence derives from a woman aged 18 to 35 in good health and CMV-seronegative. The sample taken for sequencing was PBMCs. The rearrangement joins TRBV27 to TRBJ2-1; TRBD2 aligns across 9 bases. The CDR3 bases are TGTGCCAGCAGTCCCCGACTAGCGGACAATGAGCAGTTCTTC. Amino acids: CASSPRLADNEQFF.